The 24 T cell receptor beta chains presented below share a single source sample, sequenced in a study of blood T cell repertoires in COVID-19. Generated by immunoSEQ multiplex PCR, the TCRdb table keeps only in-frame clones and is missing some. Here the sample spans 140,000 or so clones, 65% to 90% being singletons. The sequenced sample was peripheral blood. The source is a human donor in a cohort sampled during active COVID-19.

This clone was seen only once. The rearrangement uses TRBV28 and TRBJ2-7; possibly TRBD2 for D (6 bases). This CDR3 contains 16 residues. From germline, CDR1 is MDHEN and CDR2 SYDVKM. Trimming left V 5 bases short and J 0 bases short, with 17 bases between. The CDR3 DNA sequence: TGTGCCAGCAGTGGATTTACTAGCAGCAGCTCCTACGAGCAGTACTTC. It translates to CASSGFTSSSSYEQYF. Full variable domain (rest looked up from reference TRBV28 and TRBJ2-7): DVKVTQSSRYLVKRTGEKVFLECVQDMDHENMFWYRQDPGLGLRLIYFSYDVKMKEKGDIPEGYSVSREKKERFSLILESASTNQTSMYLCASSGFTSSSSYEQYFGPGTRLTVT.

This chain uses TRBV7-2 with TRBJ2-7, with 7 nucleotides matching TRBD2. Looked up from germline, CDR1 is SGHTA and CDR2 is FQGNSA. The CDR3 consists of 13 residues. Trimming removed 6 bases from V and 1 base from J; junction bases left unmatched: 3. The DNA for the CDR3 is TGTGCCAGCAGACTAGCGTCGTCCTACGAGCAGTACTTC. This sequence encodes CASRLASSYEQYF.

V is TRBV19 and J is TRBJ1-5; weak D call: TRBD1 (6 bases). The CDR3 spans 14 residues. CDR1 LNHDA and CDR2 SQIVND come from the germline V gene (reference sequence). Trimming cost V 5 bases and J 4 bases, with 12 bases left between them. For the CDR3, the DNA is TGTGCCAGTAGTCCCCTAGACAGGAATCAGCCCCAGCATTTT. Its translation is CASSPLDRNQPQHF.

This chain uses TRBV9 with TRBJ2-2; 7 bases line up with TRBD2. Germline V gene lookup returns CDR1 SGDLS and CDR2 YYNGEE. The CDR3 consists of 14 residues. After removal of 2 bases from V and 6 bases from J, the junction contained 4 bases not matched to a gene. The CDR3 protein is CASSVAGDAGELFF. The DNA for the CDR3 is TGTGCCAGCAGCGTGGCGGGAGACGCCGGGGAGCTGTTTTTT.

V gene TRBV11-3 combines with J gene TRBJ2-5; 7 bases agree with TRBD1. CDR1 is SGHNT and CDR2 is YENEEA in the germline V gene. The CDR3 length is 13 residues. The V gene end was trimmed by 5 bases and the J gene end by 2 bases; junction bases not matched to a gene: 2. The CDR3 bases are TGTGCCAGCAGCGCAGGGGGTCAAGAGACCCAGTACTTC. Its protein is CASSAGGQETQYF.

The chain is built from TRBV6-2 or TRBV6-3 and TRBJ2-6; 9 bases map to TRBD1. Germline trimming cut 0 bases from V and 1 base from J; bases unmatched to any gene: 7. Germline CDR1 is MNHEY and CDR2 is SVGEGT. CDR3 length equals 19 residues. The CDR3 loop reads CASSYSNGQGFSGANVLTF. CDR3 nucleotides: TGTGCCAGCAGTTACTCTAACGGACAGGGGTTTTCTGGGGCCAACGTCCTGACTTTC.

The chain is built from TRBV27 and TRBJ1-1, with TRBD1 as a possible D gene (6 bases). The ends were cut back, 0 bases at V and 1 base at J, with 12 bases in the middle. CDR1 MNHEY and CDR2 SMNVEV come from the germline V gene (reference sequence). The CDR3 covers 16 residues. CDR3 sequence reads: CASSLSTGQPNTEAFF. The CDR3 nucleotides are TGTGCCAGCAGTTTATCAACTGGACAGCCGAACACTGAAGCTTTCTTT.

The V and J genes are TRBV7-3 and TRBJ2-6, with D unresolved. CDR1 SGHTA and CDR2 FQGTGA come from the germline V gene. The CDR3 length is 18 residues. With 5 bases removed from V and 2 bases from J, the gap between germline ends came to 19 bases. In DNA form, the CDR3 reads TGTGCCAGCAGCCAAGCGCCTCTCGATTGGACTGGGGCCAACGTCCTGACTTTC. It yields the protein CASSQAPLDWTGANVLTF.

In DNA form, the CDR3 reads TGTGCCAGCAGCATCTGGACAGCCTCTTCCTACGAGCAGTACTTC. Amino acids: CASSIWTASSYEQYF. J is TRBJ2-7 and V is TRBV7-2; D may be TRBD1 (6 bases). CDR1 and CDR2 from the germline V gene are SGHTA and FQGNSA. Trimming removed 5 bases from V and 1 base from J, with 15 bases in between. This CDR3 region has 15 residues.

At least ten counts were recorded for this clone. This chain joins TRBV9 and TRBJ2-3; 7 bases align to TRBD1. CDR3 length equals 15 residues. V dropped 4 bases and J dropped 1; count of bases not matched to a gene: 6. CDR1 SGDLS and CDR2 YYNGEE come from the germline V gene. CDR3 region: CASSPRQGGTDTQYF. CDR3 DNA: TGTGCCAGCAGCCCCAGACAGGGCGGCACAGATACGCAGTATTTT.

This chain uses TRBV4-1 with TRBJ2-1; 11 positions match TRBD2. The V gene's germline CDR1 is MGHRA and CDR2 YSYEKL. CDR3 size: 18 residues. V lost 0 bases and J lost 7; bases outside the gene matches: 11. As DNA, the CDR3 is TGCGCCAGCAGCCAAGAGACTTTAGCGGGAGGGCCTGGGAATGAGCAGTTCTTC. It encodes CASSQETLAGGPGNEQFF.

A few counts support this clone. The chain has TRBV27 and TRBJ2-3; 13 bases are shared with TRBD2. The germline V gene has CDR1 MNHEY and CDR2 SMNVEV (reference sequence). This CDR3 is 15 amino acids long. With V trimmed by 6 bases and J by 7 bases, 7 bases remained unmatched. The CDR3 spells CASSKWTSGSNTQYF. The CDR3 DNA is TGTGCCAGCAGCAAATGGACTAGCGGGAGTAATACGCAGTATTTT.

This clone was seen only a few times. The genes are TRBV7-3 and TRBJ1-1; D remains ambiguous. This CDR3 has 16 amino acids. V was pared by 0 bases and J by 0 bases, with 11 bases between. CDR1 and CDR2 from the germline V gene are SGHTA and FQGTGA. Here the CDR3 reads CASSLTATEMNTEAFF. The CDR3 nucleotides are TGTGCCAGCAGCTTAACGGCCACAGAGATGAACACTGAAGCTTTCTTT. Full variable domain (missing parts from reference TRBV7-3 and TRBJ1-1): GAGVSQTPSNKVTEKGKYVELRCDPISGHTALYWYRQSLGQGPEFLIYFQGTGAADDSGLPNDRFFAVRPEGSVSTLKIQRTERGDSAVYLCASSLTATEMNTEAFFGQGTRLTVV.

The chain joins TRBV4-1 to TRBJ2-7; 7 bases map to TRBD2. CDR1 and CDR2 (germline): MGHRA, YSYEKL. This CDR3 has 14 residues. Unmatched junction bases numbered 2, after V lost 0 bases and J lost 3 bases. Written as DNA, the CDR3 is TGCGCCAGCAGCCAAGAGCCTAGCGGCTACGAGCAGTACTTC. Translated: CASSQEPSGYEQYF.

The J gene is TRBJ2-7, the V gene TRBV27; 7 bases align to TRBD1. Germline V gene lookup returns CDR1 MNHEY and CDR2 SMNVEV (reference sequence). V lost 8 bases and J lost 2; bases outside the gene matches: 3. CDR3 size: 12 residues. CDR3 in DNA: TGTGCCAGCCGACAGGGCCCCTACGAGCAGTACTTC. This encodes CASRQGPYEQYF.

V gene TRBV14 combines with J gene TRBJ2-7; D is ambiguous. V was clipped by 3 bases and J by 3 bases, with 6 bases between them. This CDR3 is built from 12 residues. Germline V CDR1 and CDR2: SGHDN, FVKESK. CDR3 loop: CASSQNYYEQYF. CDR3 nucleotide sequence: TGTGCCAGCAGCCAGAACTACTACGAGCAGTACTTC.

CDR3 coding DNA: TGTGCCAGCAGCGGGGGAGAGGGATATTACAATGAGCAGTTCTTC. Its translation is CASSGGEGYYNEQFF. The chain is built from TRBV6-5 and TRBJ2-1; a possible D gene is TRBD2 (6 bases). This CDR3 has 15 amino acids. Germline loops: CDR1 MNHEY, CDR2 SVGAGI. The ends were cut back, 6 bases at V and 4 bases at J, with 16 bases in the middle.

The CDR3 bases are TGTGCCAGCAGTTCCCCCGTAGCAGGGCAAAGAAACACCATATATTTT. Protein: CASSSPVAGQRNTIYF. The V and J genes are TRBV28 and TRBJ1-3; perhaps TRBD1 as D (5 bases). The CDR3 is made up of 16 amino acids. The germline CDR1 and CDR2 sequences are MDHEN and SYDVKM. V was cut by 4 bases and J by 5 bases, with 18 bases left in between.

The chain couples TRBV19 to TRBJ1-5, with D tentatively TRBD1 (6 bases). CDR3 length: 17 residues. Looked up from germline, CDR1 is LNHDA and CDR2 is SQIVND (reference sequence). V was trimmed by 2 bases and J by 0 bases, leaving 14 bases between them. The CDR3 nucleotides read TGTGCCAGTAGTATATTCCCGGACAGACTTAGCAATCAGCCCCAGCATTTT. Translated: CASSIFPDRLSNQPQHF.

CDR3 nucleotides: TGTGCCAGCTCACAGGGACAGATTTCTGGAAACACCATATATTTT. Protein sequence: CASSQGQISGNTIYF. The V and J genes are TRBV18 and TRBJ1-3; 7 bases fit TRBD1. The germline CDR1 and CDR2 sequences are KGHSH and LQKENI. V shed 4 bases, J shed 1 base, and the junction held 4 bases outside the gene matches. The CDR3 extends over 15 amino acids.

This clone was observed a single time. The chain is built from TRBV7-9 and TRBJ2-1; 8 bases are shared with TRBD1. Germline loops: CDR1 SEHNR, CDR2 FQNEAQ (reference sequence). The CDR3 has 16 amino acids. The J segment lost 6 bases and the V segment lost 2 bases, leaving 9 bases of the junction unmatched. CDR3 sequence: CASSLTQGANSNEQFF. In DNA, the CDR3 is TGTGCCAGCAGCTTAACTCAGGGGGCCAACAGCAATGAGCAGTTCTTC.

The rearrangement joins TRBV2 to TRBJ2-3; D call uncertain. The CDR3 sequence is 12 residues long. Trimming removed 10 bases from V and 4 bases from J, with 12 bases in between. The V gene's germline CDR1 is SNHLY and CDR2 FYNNEI. CDR3 sequence: CATGEVPDTQYF. The DNA of the CDR3 is TGTGCCACCGGCGAGGTCCCAGATACGCAGTATTTT.

This rearrangement joins TRBV23-1 to TRBJ2-7; 8 nucleotides match TRBD1. TRBV23-1 is labeled an ORF, and its function is uncertain. The J segment lost 0 bases and the V segment lost 2 bases, leaving 6 bases of the junction unmatched. This CDR3 is built from 16 residues. The CDR3 sequence: CASSQTGQGASYEQYF. The DNA for the CDR3 is TGCGCCAGCAGTCAAACCGGACAGGGTGCCTCCTACGAGCAGTACTTC.

The V and J genes are TRBV6-2 or TRBV6-3 and TRBJ2-7; D gene unclear. Trimming pared 6 bases from V and 6 bases from J, leaving 12 bases between. Germline CDR1 and CDR2: MNHEY and SVGEGT. The CDR3 runs to 12 residues. The CDR3 bases are TGTGCCAGCAGCAACTCTAGAAGCGAGCAGTACTTC. Residues: CASSNSRSEQYF.